The source of this T cell receptor (beta chain) is a study of cytomegalovirus exposure and HLA in healthy donors. Trimming stripped 7 bases from V and 10 bases from J, with 13 bases between. Germline V gene sequence: CDR1 MDHEN, CDR2 SYDVKM. The CDR3 length is 12 residues. With 60 Vbeta and 13 Jbeta primers, the PCR was carried out. In the source study's methods: An analysis performed later counted around 86 million unique TCR beta chains (roughly 9.9 million of them shared). The protocol was immunoSEQ multiplex PCR, while the TCRdb copy is restricted to in-frame clones and leaves out a portion. V and J calls and clone size are those listed in that table; D and trimming were worked out from the DNA. This table holds around 130,000 clones, around 73% found once.

The chain is built from TRBV28 and TRBJ1-4; the D gene is possibly TRBD1 (6 bases). Source material: PBMCs. The clonotype comes from a man over 45 in good health and CMV-seronegative. As DNA, the CDR3 is TGTGCCAGCAACGGGGGGCGAGGAAAACTGTTTTTT. Its protein is CASNGGRGKLFF.